These 19 T cell receptor beta chains were all obtained from the same sample, sequenced in a study of regulatory T cells in long-lasting Graves disease. CDR3-region Arm-PCR and iRepertoire HTBI primers produced the TCR beta libraries. From the multiplex PCR reads, TCRdb called clonotypes with MiXCR, one entry per CDR3 protein. The sample has about 470,000 distinct CDR3 sequences, about 22% seen once; the top ten hold more than 6%. Time point specified: persistent/refractory GD, antithyroid drugs over 5 years with positive TRAb. The TCR library was made from RNA that had been extracted from PBMCs in TRIzol. The specimen was peripheral blood mononuclear cells (PBMCs), collected when the disease was refractory, from a patient treated with antithyroid drugs. These receptors were taken from a female donor with Graves disease.

A note on this clonotype: A read error may explain this, as a much larger clone is one base away. V and J are TRBV6-2 or TRBV6-3 and TRBJ2-2; 7 bases match TRBD1. This CDR3 comprises 18 residues. V lost 2 bases, J lost 0 bases, and 9 bases stayed unmatched. Germline V gene sequence: CDR1 MNHEY, CDR2 SVGEGT. Here the CDR3 DNA reads TGTGCCAGCAGTTACGAAAGAACAGGGGTCGCGAACACCGGGGAGCTGTTTTTT. Translation gives CASSYERTGVANTGELFF.

V is TRBV7-2 and J is TRBJ2-5, with TRBD1 identical over 9 bases. V trimming: 0 bases; J trimming: 1 base; junction bases outside the gene matches: 3. Germline V gene lookup returns CDR1 SGHTA and CDR2 FQGNSA. The CDR3 has 16 residues. The CDR3: CASSLAQQGAQETQYF. CDR3 DNA: TGTGCCAGCAGCTTAGCGCAACAGGGGGCCCAAGAGACCCAGTACTTC.

This clonotype has ten or more counts. The chain uses TRBV10-3 and TRBJ2-7; D may be TRBD2 (5 bases). The germline V gene has CDR1 ENHRY and CDR2 SYGVKD. The ends were cut back, 4 bases at V and 2 bases at J, with 12 bases in the middle. The CDR3 consists of 14 residues. CDR3 sequence reads: CAISGVGGTYEQYF. The CDR3 DNA is TGTGCCATCAGTGGGGTCGGAGGAACCTACGAGCAGTACTTC.

This clonotype came up many times. V gene TRBV14 combines with J gene TRBJ1-1, with a tentative D call TRBD1 (5 bases). This CDR3 has 16 amino acids. CDR1 and CDR2 (germline): SGHDN, FVKESK. Trimming removed 4 bases at V and 0 bases at J, with 15 bases between. The CDR3 region is CASSLSLDIMNTEAFF. CDR3 coding DNA: TGTGCCAGCAGCCTCTCCTTGGACATAATGAACACTGAAGCTTTCTTT.

This clonotype has a handful of counts. J is TRBJ1-1 and V is TRBV7-3, with TRBD1 as a possible D gene (5 bases). Trimming shortened V by 5 bases and J by 3 bases, and 16 bases separated the two germline ends. Germline CDR1 is SGHTA and CDR2 is FQGTGA. This CDR3 comprises 15 residues. CDR3 coding DNA: TGTGCCAGCAGCCCTCAGCAGGGAAGTTACACTGAAGCTTTCTTT. Protein: CASSPQQGSYTEAFF.

This clonotype has just a few counts. The rearrangement joins TRBV6-2 or TRBV6-3 to TRBJ2-2, with D tentatively TRBD1 or TRBD2 (5 bases each). The CDR3 has 14 residues. Germline V gene data show CDR1 as MNHEY and CDR2 as SVGEGT. V dropped 0 bases and J dropped 6 bases, with 8 bases sitting between them. The CDR3 loop reads CASSYSGVPGELFF. For the CDR3, the DNA is TGTGCCAGCAGTTACTCGGGGGTGCCCGGGGAGCTGTTTTTT.

V usage is TRBV6-1 and J usage is TRBJ1-5, with 12 bases matching TRBD1. Per the germline V gene, CDR1 is MNHNS and CDR2 is SASEGT. V lost 5 bases to trimming and J lost 7 bases; unmatched junction nucleotides: 15. CDR3 length equals 18 residues. Here the CDR3 DNA reads TGTGCCAGCAGTCGCCTCGGGGCGGGACAGGGGGCTCGACAGCCCCAGCATTTT. Its protein is CASSRLGAGQGARQPQHF.

This clonotype appeared a few times. This chain uses TRBV6-2 or TRBV6-3 with TRBJ2-7; weak D call: TRBD1 (6 bases). Trimming took 1 base from V and 0 from J, leaving 10 bases between them. Germline CDR1 MNHEY, CDR2 SVGEGT. CDR3 length: 15 residues. The CDR3 loop reads CASSYWGRNSYEQYF. The CDR3 bases are TGTGCCAGCAGTTACTGGGGGCGGAACTCCTACGAGCAGTACTTC.

This clonotype was counted ten times or more. The rearrangement uses TRBV11-2 and TRBJ2-7; D is possibly TRBD1 (6 bases). Per germline, CDR1 SGHAT and CDR2 FQNNGV. The CDR3 is made up of 14 amino acids. The V and J ends lost 3 bases and 5 bases respectively, with 14 bases between them. The CDR3, as DNA: TGTGCCAGCAGCTTGTTCAGGGGAATGGACGAGCAGTACTTC. Protein: CASSLFRGMDEQYF.

In this sample, this clonotype turned up a few times. This rearrangement joins TRBV20-1 to TRBJ2-5, with D hard to call. The CDR3 is made up of 11 amino acids. Germline values: CDR1 DFQATT, CDR2 SNEGSKA (reference sequence). The V end was cut by 6 bases, the J end by 0 bases, with 5 bases between. CDR3 nucleotide sequence: TGCAGTGCGGGGTACCAAGAGACCCAGTACTTC. Translation: CSAGYQETQYF.

This clonotype was detected a few times. The chain is built from TRBV20-1 and TRBJ2-5; D is ambiguous. Germline loops: CDR1 DFQATT, CDR2 SNEGSKA (reference sequence). Deletions cut 5 bases from V and 5 bases from J, with 9 bases between. This CDR3 is 11 amino acids long. The CDR3 is CSARVGETQYF. The CDR3 DNA reads TGCAGTGCTCGGGTGGGGGAGACCCAGTACTTC.

This clonotype was observed many times. The V call is TRBV27, the J call TRBJ1-5; 7 bases match TRBD1. The ends lost 7 bases at V and 4 bases at J; junction bases unmatched: 13. This CDR3 is 16 amino acids long. From germline, CDR1 is MNHEY and CDR2 SMNVEV (reference sequence). The chain's CDR3 is CASTNGGDRQNQPQHF. The CDR3 DNA reads TGTGCCAGCACTAACGGGGGGGACAGACAAAATCAGCCCCAGCATTTT.

The chain recombines TRBV6-1 with TRBJ1-3; D is unclear. CDR3 size: 15 residues. In germline, CDR1 is MNHNS, CDR2 SASEGT. With 5 bases removed from V and 0 bases from J, the gap between germline ends came to 11 bases. The CDR3 sequence is CASSLDTYSGNTIYF. The CDR3 nucleotides read TGTGCCAGCAGTCTCGACACCTACTCTGGAAACACCATATATTTT.

This clonotype was counted between two and nine times. The V and J genes are TRBV20-1 and TRBJ2-1; TRBD2 agrees at 7 bases. This CDR3 contains 13 residues. V dropped 3 bases and J dropped 6; count of bases not matched to a gene: 5. CDR1 is DFQATT, CDR2 SNEGSKA, per germline (reference sequence). Here the CDR3 DNA reads TGCAGTGCTAGCCGAGGGACTACCAATGAGCAGTTCTTC. It specifies CSASRGTTNEQFF.

This clonotype has a count of ten or more. V is TRBV7-9 and J is TRBJ2-7, with D possibly being TRBD1 or TRBD2 (5 bases each). CDR3 length equals 15 residues. V was pared by 6 bases and J by 6 bases, with 21 bases between. CDR1 is SEHNR and CDR2 is FQNEAQ in the germline V gene (reference sequence). The CDR3 bases are TGTGCCAGCAGTGCAGCAGCAAGGGGACGAGGCGAGCAGTACTTC. It specifies CASSAAARGRGEQYF.

This chain links TRBV7-9 with TRBJ2-5; D remains ambiguous. Germline V gene data show CDR1 as SEHNR and CDR2 as FQNEAQ (reference sequence). The CDR3 sequence is 12 residues long. Trimming took 1 base from V and 9 from J, leaving 9 bases between them. CDR3 sequence: CASSLVGVAQYF. The CDR3 DNA is TGTGCCAGCAGCTTAGTAGGTGTGGCCCAGTACTTC.

This clonotype has at least ten counts. The chain is built from TRBV28 and TRBJ2-7; the D gene is possibly TRBD2 (5 bases). Trimming removed 4 bases at V and 3 bases at J, with 19 bases between. Germline CDR1 MDHEN, CDR2 SYDVKM. The CDR3 spans 16 residues. CDR3: CASSWLARDYFYEQYF. The CDR3 coding sequence is TGTGCCAGCAGTTGGCTAGCAAGGGATTATTTCTACGAGCAGTACTTC.

This clonotype was counted many times. The gene calls are TRBV4-1 and TRBJ2-5; 15 bases align to TRBD2. Per the germline V gene, CDR1 is MGHRA and CDR2 is YSYEKL. The junction had 15 bases not matched to a gene; V was cut back by 3 bases and J by 7 bases. The length of the CDR3 is 19 residues. The CDR3 DNA follows: TGCGCCAGCAGCCAGGCCCTGGGACTAGCGGGAGGCGATCTCGGGACCCAGTACTTC. Translated: CASSQALGLAGGDLGTQYF.

The CDR3 sequence is CAISESGTQQFF. CDR3 DNA sequence: TGTGCCATCAGTGAGTCCGGGACACAGCAGTTCTTC. The V gene is TRBV10-3, the J gene TRBJ2-1, with D maybe TRBD1 (6 bases). The V and J ends lost 0 bases and 11 bases respectively, with 8 bases between them. The germline gives CDR1 ENHRY, CDR2 SYGVKD. The CDR3 sequence is 12 residues long.